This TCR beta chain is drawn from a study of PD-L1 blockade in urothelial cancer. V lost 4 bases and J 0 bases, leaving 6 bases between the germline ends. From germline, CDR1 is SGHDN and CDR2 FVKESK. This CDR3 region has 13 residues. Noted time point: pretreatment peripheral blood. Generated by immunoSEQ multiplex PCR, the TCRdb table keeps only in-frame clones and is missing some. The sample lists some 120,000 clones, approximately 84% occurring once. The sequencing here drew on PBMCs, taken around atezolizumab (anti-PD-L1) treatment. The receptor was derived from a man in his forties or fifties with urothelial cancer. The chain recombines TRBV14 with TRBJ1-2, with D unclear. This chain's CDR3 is CASSLQANYGYTF. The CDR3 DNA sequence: TGTGCCAGCAGCCTACAAGCTAACTATGGCTACACCTTC.